This TCR beta chain was sequenced in a study of T cell changes during pregnancy in multiple sclerosis. The data were produced by immunoSEQ multiplex PCR, yet TCRdb's version contains in-frame clones alone and is incomplete. The sample lists approximately 49,000 clones, roughly 90% occurring once. Sequencing was performed on peripheral blood, taken after pregnancy. The clonotype was recovered from a female donor in good health, enrolled as a control in a pregnancy study.

The CDR3 DNA reads as TGTGCCAGCAGCGTAGAGGCTAGCGGGATACTCGGCGAGCAGTACTTC. Its translation: CASSVEASGILGEQYF. This chain connects TRBV9 to TRBJ2-7; 9 bases match TRBD2. The length of the CDR3 is 16 residues. Germline V gives CDR1 SGDLS, CDR2 YYNGEE. V lost 0 bases and J lost 6; bases outside the gene matches: 10.